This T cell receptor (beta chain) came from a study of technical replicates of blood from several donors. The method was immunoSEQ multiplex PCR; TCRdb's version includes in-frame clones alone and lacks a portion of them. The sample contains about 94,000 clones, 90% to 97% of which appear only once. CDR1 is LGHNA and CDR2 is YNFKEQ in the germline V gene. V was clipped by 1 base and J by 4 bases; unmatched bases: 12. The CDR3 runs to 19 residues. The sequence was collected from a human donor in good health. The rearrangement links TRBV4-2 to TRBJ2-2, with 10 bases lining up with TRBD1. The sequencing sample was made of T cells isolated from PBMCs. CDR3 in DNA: TGTGCCAGCAGCCAAGCTCTAGGTTGGGGACAGGGGACCACCGGGGAGCTGTTTTTT. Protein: CASSQALGWGQGTTGELFF.